Shown below are 20 T cell receptor beta chains from a single sample sequenced in a study of identical twins. TCRdb re-called the 5' RACE reads with MiXCR, one entry per CDR3 protein. The data show approximately 190,000 distinct CDR3 sequences, around a sixth seen once. These data also formed part of another study, on T cells expressing NK-cell markers.

The sample consisted of CD8+ T cells sorted from blood. The source of these receptors is a woman under 30 in good health.

This clonotype was seen only a few times. In DNA form, the CDR3 reads TGCAGTGGTGTGTTGCTTAGCGGGAGCCGCGGGACGCAGTATTTT. Its translation: CSGVLLSGSRGTQYF. The rearrangement links TRBV20-1 to TRBJ2-3, with 9 bases matching TRBD2. Per germline, CDR1 DFQATT and CDR2 SNEGSKA (reference sequence). The CDR3 consists of 15 residues. The trim removed 7 bases at V and 9 bases at J, leaving 17 bases unmatched.

The chain has TRBV4-3 and TRBJ2-1; D may be TRBD2 (5 bases). V lost 0 bases to trimming and J lost 7 bases, with 13 bases between them. Germline values: CDR1 LGHNA, CDR2 YSLEER. The CDR3 contains 15 residues. The CDR3 DNA is TGCGCCAGCAGCCAAGACGAGGGAGCGTGGAATGAGCAGTTCTTC. This codes for CASSQDEGAWNEQFF.

The rearrangement links TRBV29-1 to TRBJ1-3; TRBD1 aligns across 12 bases. V shed 5 bases, J shed 12 bases, and the junction held 17 bases outside the gene matches. The CDR3 length is 16 residues. CDR1 SQVTM and CDR2 ANQGSEA come from the germline V gene. CDR3 coding DNA: TGCAGCGTTAAAGGGGACAGGGGGCCCCTCTGGGGCAACATATATTTT. Translating it yields CSVKGDRGPLWGNIYF. Full variable domain (outside the CDR3, taken from reference TRBV29-1 and TRBJ1-3): SAVISQKPSRDICQRGTSLTIQCQVDSQVTMMFWYRQQPGQSLTLIATANQGSEATYESGFVIDKFPISRPNLTFSTLTVSNMSPEDSSIYLCSVKGDRGPLWGNIYFGEGSWLTVV.

This clonotype was found a few times. The rearrangement links TRBV20-1 to TRBJ2-3; a possible D gene is TRBD1 (5 bases). The germline V gene has CDR1 DFQATT and CDR2 SNEGSKA (reference sequence). V lost 3 bases and J lost 3, with 16 bases in between. This CDR3 has 15 residues. CDR3 bases: TGCAGTGCTAGGGGGCCTACCCTGAAAACAGATACGCAGTATTTT. It encodes CSARGPTLKTDTQYF.

This clonotype was seen only a few times. This chain links TRBV30 with TRBJ2-6, with D possibly being TRBD2 (6 bases). Germline V lookup: CDR1 GTSNPN, CDR2 SVGIG (reference sequence). There are 14 residues in the CDR3. Trimming pared 2 bases from V and 1 base from J, leaving 6 bases between. Here the CDR3 DNA reads TGTGCCTGGAGTAGCGGGTCTGGGGCCAACGTCCTGACTTTC. This translates into CAWSSGSGANVLTF.

This clonotype occurred a few times. The genes are TRBV2 and TRBJ1-1; D is unclear. This CDR3 has 9 residues. Trimming removed 5 bases from V and 14 bases from J, with 9 bases in between. Germline V gives CDR1 SNHLY, CDR2 FYNNEI. For the CDR3, the DNA is TGTGCCAGCAGTACCGATGGCTTCTTT. This translates into CASSTDGFF.

This clonotype came up a few times. This chain uses TRBV7-9 with TRBJ2-7; either TRBD1 or TRBD2 may fit D (6 bases each). Germline lookup yields CDR1 SEHNR and CDR2 FQNEAQ (reference sequence). CDR3 length equals 15 residues. Trimming took 1 base from V and 2 from J, leaving 12 bases between them. CDR3: CASSLVIGGTYEQYF. The DNA for the CDR3 is TGTGCCAGCAGCTTAGTGATAGGGGGGACCTACGAGCAGTACTTC.

In this sample, this clonotype turned up a few times. The chain uses TRBV12-3 or TRBV12-4 and TRBJ2-5, with D possibly TRBD2 on 5 matching bases. This CDR3 is 14 amino acids long. Deletions cut 3 bases from V and 1 base from J, with 9 bases between. The CDR3, as DNA: TGTGCCAGCAGTTTGATCAGCGGCCAAGAGACCCAGTACTTC. It specifies CASSLISGQETQYF.

V is TRBV4-3 and J is TRBJ2-1; D is unresolved. Trimming removed 0 bases at V and 0 bases at J, with 6 bases between. This CDR3 is built from 15 residues. Germline V gene lookup returns CDR1 LGHNA and CDR2 YSLEER. The DNA of the CDR3 is TGCGCCAGCAGCCAAGACGAACCCTCCTACAATGAGCAGTTCTTC. It codes for CASSQDEPSYNEQFF.

This clonotype has a handful of counts. V and J are TRBV7-6 and TRBJ2-1; D remains ambiguous. V was shortened by 2 bases and J by 5 bases, with 10 bases between the two germline ends. CDR3 size: 14 residues. Germline V gene data show CDR1 as SGHVS and CDR2 as FNYEAQ. DNA for the CDR3: TGTGCCAGCAGCTTATTAGACACCCACAATGAGCAGTTCTTC. Translating gives CASSLLDTHNEQFF.

This clonotype was seen a handful of times. This chain's CDR3 is CASSSRGSYNEQFF. CDR3 nucleotides: TGTGCCAGCTCCTCTCGGGGGTCCTACAATGAGCAGTTCTTC. The V and J genes are TRBV27 and TRBJ2-1; possibly TRBD2 for D (6 bases). Germline assignment: CDR1 MNHEY and CDR2 SMNVEV (reference sequence). V gave up 8 bases and J gave up 1 base, with 12 bases separating them. The CDR3 spans 14 residues.

This clonotype has only a few counts. The chain carries TRBV13 and TRBJ2-7; 10 positions agree with TRBD2. Trimming took 2 bases from V and 7 from J; bases not matched to a gene: 14. The CDR3 covers 17 residues. In germline, CDR1 is PRHDT, CDR2 FYEKMQ (reference sequence). CDR3 amino acids: CASSLLASGGEAGEQYF. For the CDR3, the DNA is TGTGCCAGCAGCTTATTGGCTAGCGGGGGAGAAGCGGGGGAGCAGTACTTC.

This clonotype was detected only a few times. The rearrangement joins TRBV7-9 to TRBJ1-1; possibly TRBD1 for D (6 bases). V was clipped by 5 bases and J by 6 bases, with 19 bases between them. The germline gives CDR1 SEHNR, CDR2 FQNEAQ (reference sequence). The CDR3 sequence is 15 residues long. The CDR3 loop is CASSHAQIGGSEAFF. DNA of the CDR3: TGTGCCAGCAGCCATGCTCAGATCGGGGGCTCTGAAGCTTTCTTT.

The V and J genes are TRBV20-1 and TRBJ2-5; possibly TRBD2 for D (5 bases). The CDR3 totals 14 residues. CDR1 DFQATT and CDR2 SNEGSKA come from the germline V gene (reference sequence). V was pared by 3 bases and J by 2 bases, with 13 bases between. The CDR3 sequence is CSASSSRVQETQYF. The CDR3 nucleotides read TGCAGTGCTAGTAGTTCGCGGGTGCAAGAGACCCAGTACTTC.

The chain uses TRBV5-1 and TRBJ1-1, with D uncertain. The CDR3 extends over 13 amino acids. V lost 4 bases, J lost 2 bases, and 9 bases lay in between. The germline CDR1 and CDR2 sequences are SGHRS and YFSETQ. The CDR3 nucleotides read TGCGCCAGCAGCCAAAGAGGAAACACTGAAGCTTTCTTT. Its protein is CASSQRGNTEAFF.

The chain is built from TRBV7-3 and TRBJ2-3; TRBD2 matches at 8 bases. CDR1 is SGHTA and CDR2 is FQGTGA in the germline V gene. The CDR3 is made up of 16 amino acids. Trimming removed 5 bases from V and 3 bases from J; junction bases left unmatched: 10. The CDR3 protein is CASSMGVAGRTDTQYF. CDR3 bases: TGTGCCAGCAGCATGGGGGTAGCGGGGAGGACAGATACGCAGTATTTT.

The chain uses TRBV19 and TRBJ2-1, with 9 bases lining up with TRBD2. The CDR3 has 15 amino acids. Germline values: CDR1 LNHDA, CDR2 SQIVND (reference sequence). The V and J ends lost 3 bases and 9 bases, in that order; junction bases with no gene match: 9. CDR3 amino acids: CASSIPGLASSEQFF. The CDR3 DNA is TGTGCCAGTAGTATCCCGGGACTAGCTTCGAGTGAGCAGTTCTTC.

This chain uses TRBV7-9 with TRBJ2-1; 9 nucleotides line up with TRBD2. In germline, CDR1 is SEHNR, CDR2 FQNEAQ (reference sequence). V shed 5 bases, J shed 6 bases, and the junction held 11 bases outside the gene matches. The CDR3 consists of 16 residues. As DNA, the CDR3 is TGTGCCAGCAGCCCTTTAGCGGGAGTCTCCCTCAATGAGCAGTTCTTC. It is translated as CASSPLAGVSLNEQFF.

The chain has TRBV11-2 and TRBJ2-1, with no clear D. The length of the CDR3 is 12 residues. The V gene's germline CDR1 is SGHAT and CDR2 FQNNGV. The V and J ends lost 0 bases and 6 bases respectively, with 3 bases between them. The CDR3 sequence: CASSLDPNEQFF. In nucleotides, the CDR3 is TGTGCCAGCAGCTTAGATCCCAATGAGCAGTTCTTC. The full variable domain, with the rest looked up from reference TRBV11-2 and TRBJ2-1, is EAGVAQSPRYKIIEKRQSVAFWCNPISGHATLYWYQQILGQGPKLLIQFQNNGVVDDSQLPKDRFSAERLKGVDSTLKIQPAKLEDSAVYLCASSLDPNEQFFGPGTRLTVL.

V is TRBV5-1 and J is TRBJ1-1; no firm D call. V was shortened by 1 base and J by 4 bases, with 17 bases between the two germline ends. Germline-derived CDR1 and CDR2 are SGHRS and YFSETQ. This CDR3 has 16 amino acids. Here the CDR3 reads CASSLTLGREGTEAFF. As DNA, the CDR3 is TGCGCCAGCAGCTTGACCTTGGGTCGGGAGGGCACTGAAGCTTTCTTT.